The 20 T cell receptor beta chains presented below share a single source sample, sequenced in a study of blood T cell repertoires in COVID-19 (dated by TCRdb to the early 2020s). Libraries were made using the immunoSEQ multiplex PCR assay. Sourced from immuneACCESS, this table was stored by TCRdb with only in-frame sequences that have V and J called. A share of the clones is absent; for the studies checked, an unresolved V gene accounts for under half, and the remainder has no known explanation. Recorded for this sample are hundreds of thousands of clones; around 88% of them occurred a single time. The ten most abundant clones make up around 13% of the sample. Sample: peripheral blood. These receptors originate from a woman aged 45-59 years with COVID-19, enrolled during active disease.

This clone occurred many times. This chain connects TRBV27 to TRBJ1-1; 8 bases agree with TRBD1. Germline V lookup: CDR1 MNHEY, CDR2 SMNVEV (reference sequence). The CDR3 covers 13 residues. The junction had 5 bases not matched to a gene; V was cut back by 6 bases and J by 5 bases. CDR3 sequence reads: CASSFDRGTEAFF. The CDR3 nucleotides are TGTGCCAGCAGCTTCGACAGGGGAACTGAAGCTTTCTTT.

The chain links TRBV19 to TRBJ1-1; D might be TRBD1 (5 bases). Trimming took 7 bases from V and 0 from J, leaving 6 bases between them. Looked up from germline, CDR1 is LNHDA and CDR2 is SQIVND (reference sequence). This CDR3 has 12 amino acids. CDR3 protein: CASKGLNTEAFF. The CDR3 DNA sequence: TGTGCCAGTAAGGGGCTGAACACTGAAGCTTTCTTT.

In nucleotides, the CDR3 is TGTGCCAGCAGTTACTCGTCGCAGGGATTCAATGGCTACACCTTC. This sequence encodes CASSYSSQGFNGYTF. This chain connects TRBV6-2 or TRBV6-3 to TRBJ1-2; D is perhaps TRBD1 (5 bases). Trimming took off 0 bases at V and 6 bases at J, with 14 bases between the two ends. This CDR3 contains 15 residues. The V gene's germline CDR1 is MNHEY and CDR2 SVGEGT.

The V call is TRBV6-2 or TRBV6-3, the J call TRBJ2-3, with 12 bases identical to TRBD2. Germline loops: CDR1 MNHEY, CDR2 SVGEGT. CDR3 length: 17 residues. Unmatched junction bases numbered 10, after V lost 4 bases and J lost 5 bases. DNA for the CDR3: TGTGCCAGCAGTTTACGGACTAGCGGGGACGGGGGAGATACGCAGTATTTT. Its translation: CASSLRTSGDGGDTQYF.

The chain joins TRBV30 to TRBJ2-2, with D possibly matching TRBD1 (5 bases). The CDR3 contains 13 residues. V lost 3 bases, J lost 4 bases, and 9 bases lay in between. In germline, CDR1 is GTSNPN, CDR2 SVGIG (reference sequence). The CDR3 reads CAWRTGTTGELFF. The CDR3 DNA reads as TGTGCCTGGAGAACAGGTACCACCGGGGAGCTGTTTTTT. Full variable domain (rest looked up from reference TRBV30 and TRBJ2-2): SQTIHQWPATLVQPVGSPLSLECTVEGTSNPNLYWYRQAAGRGLQLLFYSVGIGQISSEVPQNLSASRPQDRQFILSSKKLLLSDSGFYLCAWRTGTTGELFFGEGSRLTVL.

A single count supports this clone. V usage is TRBV7-9 and J usage is TRBJ2-1; the D gene is possibly TRBD1 (6 bases). Germline-derived CDR1 and CDR2 are SEHNR and FQNEAQ (reference sequence). V was trimmed by 3 bases and J by 0 bases, leaving 15 bases between them. CDR3 length: 17 residues. The CDR3 here is CASSLPDRQASYNEQFF. CDR3 DNA sequence: TGTGCCAGCAGCTTGCCGGACAGACAGGCCTCCTACAATGAGCAGTTCTTC.

At least ten counts were recorded for this clone. This chain uses TRBV6-5 with TRBJ1-1; D uncertain. The CDR3 consists of 14 residues. The V end was cut by 1 base, the J end by 6 bases, with 12 bases between. CDR1 and CDR2 (germline): MNHEY, SVGAGI. CDR3 amino acids: CASSYYLNRAEAFF. Written as DNA, the CDR3 is TGTGCCAGCAGTTACTATCTAAACCGGGCTGAAGCTTTCTTT.

This sequence joins TRBV12-1 and TRBJ1-1. TRBV12-1 is deemed a pseudogene. The CDR3 totals 14 residues. This CDR3 reads CASSPWGGSTEAFF. The CDR3 DNA reads TGTGCCAGCAGCCCTTGGGGGGGATCCACTGAAGCTTTCTTT.

The chain couples TRBV19 to TRBJ1-5; TRBD1 matches 8 bases. The V segment lost 4 bases and the J segment 5 bases; nucleotides outside the gene matches: 4. The CDR3 length is 14 residues. Germline loops: CDR1 LNHDA, CDR2 SQIVND (reference sequence). CDR3 amino acids: CASSRETGDQPQHF. CDR3 sequence (DNA): TGTGCCAGTAGTAGGGAGACAGGGGATCAGCCCCAGCATTTT.

The V gene is TRBV28, the J gene TRBJ1-2; D is ambiguous. CDR1 is MDHEN, CDR2 SYDVKM, per germline. The CDR3 is made up of 13 amino acids. V was trimmed by 2 bases and J by 7 bases, leaving 11 bases between them. CDR3 residues: CASSLAQTGGYTF. DNA for the CDR3: TGTGCCAGCAGTTTAGCGCAAACGGGTGGCTACACCTTC.

The rearrangement links TRBV9 to TRBJ1-2; TRBD1 matches 8 bases. The CDR3 loop spans 18 amino acids. Germline loops: CDR1 SGDLS, CDR2 YYNGEE. Trimming took 3 bases from V and 0 from J; bases not matched to a gene: 13. The CDR3 protein is CASSETPGQGQTNYGYTF. The CDR3 coding sequence is TGTGCCAGCAGCGAAACTCCTGGACAGGGCCAGACTAACTATGGCTACACCTTC. Full variable domain (missing parts from reference TRBV9 and TRBJ1-2): DSGVTQTPKHLITATGQRVTLRCSPRSGDLSVYWYQQSLDQGLQFLIQYYNGEERAKGNILERFSAQQFPDLHSELNLSSLELGDSALYFCASSETPGQGQTNYGYTFGSGTRLTVV.

The V call is TRBV30, the J call TRBJ1-1; TRBD1 agrees at 8 bases. CDR3 length: 13 amino acids. With V trimmed by 2 bases and J by 7 bases, 6 bases remained unmatched. The germline gives CDR1 GTSNPN, CDR2 SVGIG (reference sequence). The CDR3 DNA is TGTGCCTGGAGTCATCAGGGGGCGAATGAAGCTTTCTTT. Protein product: CAWSHQGANEAFF.

This chain uses TRBV29-1 with TRBJ2-7, with D possibly TRBD1 on 5 matching bases. CDR3 length: 15 amino acids. Germline V gene lookup returns CDR1 SQVTM and CDR2 ANQGSEA. The V end was cut by 2 bases, the J end by 3 bases, with 17 bases between. The CDR3 region has the DNA TGCAGCGTTGAAAGCTGCAGGGCCCACTTCTACGAGCAGTACTTC. Its translation: CSVESCRAHFYEQYF.

The CDR3, as DNA: TGTGCCAGCAGCCTTCCCTCCGGGACTAGCGGAATTAACACAGATACGCAGTATTTT. It codes for CASSLPSGTSGINTDTQYF. The J gene is TRBJ2-3, the V gene TRBV7-2, with 11 positions matching TRBD2. Germline loops: CDR1 SGHTA, CDR2 FQGNSA. The trim removed 5 bases at V and 2 bases at J, leaving 15 bases unmatched. The CDR3 loop spans 19 amino acids.

The V gene is TRBV3-1 (or the pseudogene TRBV3-2), the J gene TRBJ2-1; no firm D call. V shed 5 bases and J shed 6 bases, with 23 bases lying between them. Germline-derived CDR1 and CDR2 are LGHDT and YNNKEL (reference sequence). The CDR3 covers 17 residues. CDR3 bases: TGTGCCAGCAGCTTTTTGGCTCCCATTTCCATTCCCAATGAGCAGTTCTTC. As protein: CASSFLAPISIPNEQFF.

The CDR3 region is CASSVALVPSGYTF. The CDR3 DNA reads TGTGCCAGCAGCGTAGCCCTGGTCCCTAGTGGCTACACCTTC. This chain joins TRBV9 and TRBJ1-2; D gene unclear. The CDR3 consists of 14 residues. CDR1 SGDLS and CDR2 YYNGEE come from the germline V gene. V lost 0 bases, J lost 7 bases, and 13 bases lay in between.

This clone was seen a single time. The chain recombines TRBV27 with TRBJ2-7; no definite D call. The CDR3 covers 14 residues. The V end lost 5 bases, the J end lost 3 bases, and 14 bases lay between the germline ends. Germline V CDR1 and CDR2: MNHEY, SMNVEV (reference sequence). The CDR3 is CASSPNQNHYEQYF. The CDR3 bases are TGTGCCAGCAGTCCCAACCAGAACCACTACGAGCAGTACTTC.

This chain connects TRBV9 to TRBJ1-2; 8 positions agree with TRBD1. V was pared by 3 bases and J by 8 bases, with 21 bases of the junction left unmatched. Germline CDR1 reads SGDLS; CDR2 reads YYNGEE. This CDR3 is built from 18 residues. CDR3 sequence reads: CASSARAGGQGSREGYTF. The CDR3, as DNA: TGTGCCAGCAGCGCCAGAGCGGGTGGACAGGGATCCCGCGAGGGCTACACCTTC.

The CDR3 DNA reads as TGTGCCACCAGCAGAGTTGGGACAGGGGGCAGGTACGAGCAGTACTTC. This codes for CATSRVGTGGRYEQYF. The chain employs TRBV15 and TRBJ2-7; 12 bases agree with TRBD1. Germline CDR1 reads LNHNV; CDR2 reads YYDKDF (reference sequence). The CDR3 runs 16 residues. V dropped 1 base and J dropped 4; count of bases not matched to a gene: 5.

The table lists this clone with a count of one. V is TRBV7-8 and J is TRBJ1-6; 9 bases align to TRBD1. The V gene end was trimmed by 8 bases and the J gene end by 10 bases; junction bases not matched to a gene: 12. The CDR3 totals 15 residues. Germline V gives CDR1 SGHVS, CDR2 FQNEAQ. CDR3 sequence reads: CASLGGTGLRSPLHF. The CDR3 DNA sequence: TGTGCCAGCTTGGGGGGGACAGGGCTTAGGTCACCCCTCCACTTT.